One and the same sample provided the 27 T cell receptor beta chains below, sequenced in a study of chemoradiotherapy in HPV16-positive cancers. TCRdb keeps only in-frame clones here, not all; method: immunoSEQ multiplex PCR. The sample comprises 9,500 to 15,000 clones, about 88% of which are singletons, and roughly 5.2% rests with the top ten. Sequencing was performed on blood, taken from a patient who underwent chemoradiotherapy. These receptors were taken from a human donor with HPV-associated anogenital cancer.

The chain carries TRBV7-3 and TRBJ2-1; 8 bases align to TRBD2. Unmatched junction bases numbered 4, after V lost 5 bases and J lost 7 bases. The CDR3 is made up of 13 amino acids. Germline-derived CDR1 and CDR2 are SGHTA and FQGTGA. The CDR3 region has the DNA TGTGCCAGCAGCCGCCCGGGGGGGAATGAGCAGTTCTTC. Translated, it gives CASSRPGGNEQFF.

V usage is TRBV19 and J usage is TRBJ2-3; possible D gene TRBD1, 7 bases. V lost 5 bases and J lost 2, with 14 bases in between. The CDR3 totals 15 residues. Germline V gene lookup returns CDR1 LNHDA and CDR2 SQIVND (reference sequence). The CDR3 region has the DNA TGTGCCAGTAGTGGGGGGACAGCCTCCACAGATACGCAGTATTTT. It specifies CASSGGTASTDTQYF.

This clone has only a few counts. J is TRBJ2-5 and V is TRBV7-9; D is unresolved. Trimming removed 5 bases from V and 4 bases from J, with 8 bases in between. The CDR3 has 12 residues. CDR1 is SEHNR and CDR2 is FQNEAQ in the germline V gene (reference sequence). The CDR3 loop is CASSVRPETQYF. CDR3 DNA sequence: TGTGCCAGCAGCGTGCGCCCAGAGACCCAGTACTTC.

J is TRBJ1-2 and V is TRBV29-1, with D possibly TRBD1 on 6 matching bases. The length of the CDR3 is 11 residues. V gave up 5 bases and J gave up 8 bases, with 12 bases separating them. Per the germline V gene, CDR1 is SQVTM and CDR2 is ANQGSEA. CDR3 residues: CSVLGAEGYTF. CDR3 nucleotides: TGCAGCGTTTTGGGGGCCGAAGGCTACACCTTC. Variable domain in full (rest from reference TRBV29-1 and TRBJ1-2): SAVISQKPSRDICQRGTSLTIQCQVDSQVTMMFWYRQQPGQSLTLIATANQGSEATYESGFVIDKFPISRPNLTFSTLTVSNMSPEDSSIYLCSVLGAEGYTFGSGTRLTVV.

The rearrangement joins TRBV29-1 to TRBJ2-1; TRBD1 matches 8 bases. The CDR3 runs to 15 residues. V lost 2 bases and J lost 3; bases outside the gene matches: 6. Germline V gene data show CDR1 as SQVTM and CDR2 as ANQGSEA. The CDR3 DNA reads as TGCAGCGTTGAACTCGGGGACAGGTTCTACAATGAGCAGTTCTTC. Translated: CSVELGDRFYNEQFF.

J is TRBJ2-2 and V is TRBV7-9; 7 bases align to TRBD2. The length of the CDR3 is 14 residues. From germline, CDR1 is SEHNR and CDR2 FQNEAQ (reference sequence). With V trimmed by 4 bases and J by 4 bases, 3 bases remained unmatched. The CDR3: CASSYSGGTGELFF. The CDR3 DNA reads as TGTGCCAGCAGCTATTCGGGGGGCACCGGGGAGCTGTTTTTT. Full variable domain (remainder filled in from reference TRBV7-9 and TRBJ2-2): DTGVSQNPRHKITKRGQNVTFRCDPISEHNRLYWYRQTLGQGPEFLTYFQNEAQLEKSRLLSDRFSAERPKGSFSTLEIQRTEQGDSAMYLCASSYSGGTGELFFGEGSRLTVL.

The chain carries TRBV5-1 and TRBJ2-1; 16 nucleotides agree with TRBD2. Germline V gives CDR1 SGHRS, CDR2 YFSETQ. The CDR3 contains 19 residues. The V gene end was trimmed by 5 bases and the J gene end by 2 bases; junction bases not matched to a gene: 10. The CDR3 is CASRAGGTSGGATYNEQFF. As DNA, the CDR3 is TGCGCCAGCAGGGCGGGGGGGACTAGCGGGGGGGCGACCTACAATGAGCAGTTCTTC.

The chain is built from TRBV29-1 and TRBJ2-7; 10 bases line up with TRBD1. CDR3 length equals 17 residues. Germline V gene data show CDR1 as SQVTM and CDR2 as ANQGSEA. V shed 6 bases and J 1 base; nucleotides not matched to a gene: 15. CDR3 region: CSVRDPGQGSSSYEQYF. The CDR3 nucleotides are TGCAGCGTGCGCGACCCGGGACAGGGGTCGTCTTCCTACGAGCAGTACTTC.

The chain carries TRBV10-2 and TRBJ2-4; D gene ambiguous. Trimming left V 2 bases short and J 0 bases short, with 8 bases between. Per germline, CDR1 WSHSY and CDR2 SAAADI. The CDR3 sequence is 15 residues long. The CDR3 DNA is TGCGCCAGCAGTGAGCCGGACCTAGCCAAAAACATTCAGTACTTC. Encoded protein: CASSEPDLAKNIQYF.

The chain employs TRBV10-3 and TRBJ2-7; 7 positions agree with TRBD2. V lost 6 bases and J lost 5; bases outside the gene matches: 4. This CDR3 region has 12 residues. Germline CDR1 and CDR2: ENHRY and SYGVKD. The CDR3 reads CAISFGTNEQYF. The CDR3 coding sequence is TGTGCCATCAGCTTTGGGACTAACGAGCAGTACTTC.

The chain employs TRBV28 and TRBJ1-5; maybe TRBD1 (5 bases). This CDR3 spans 17 amino acids. Germline V lookup: CDR1 MDHEN, CDR2 SYDVKM. V gave up 3 bases and J gave up 4 bases, with 19 bases separating them. The CDR3 spells CASSFGGTGKRNQPQHF. The CDR3 nucleotides read TGTGCCAGCAGTTTCGGTGGGACGGGGAAGAGAAATCAGCCCCAGCATTTT. The whole variable domain, filled in from reference TRBV28 and TRBJ1-5, reads DVKVTQSSRYLVKRTGEKVFLECVQDMDHENMFWYRQDPGLGLRLIYFSYDVKMKEKGDIPEGYSVSREKKERFSLILESASTNQTSMYLCASSFGGTGKRNQPQHFGDGTRLSIL.

The J gene is TRBJ2-1, the V gene TRBV5-4, with D perhaps matching TRBD1 (7 bases). The CDR3 is made up of 16 amino acids. Germline CDR1 reads SGHNT; CDR2 reads YYREEE (reference sequence). V was cut by 0 bases and J by 6 bases, with 16 bases left in between. As DNA, the CDR3 is TGTGCCAGCAGCTTGGCTGGGTCCAGGGGGGCCAATGAGCAGTTCTTC. Translated, it gives CASSLAGSRGANEQFF.

This clone has just one count. The rearrangement uses TRBV6-6 and TRBJ2-2, with TRBD1 matching 7 bases. The J segment lost 8 bases and the V segment lost 5 bases, leaving 8 bases of the junction unmatched. CDR1 is MNHNY, CDR2 SVGAGI, per germline (reference sequence). The CDR3 contains 14 residues. In DNA form, the CDR3 reads TGTGCCAGCAGTGATCGACAGGGTCGAGGGGAGCTGTTTTTT. Translated: CASSDRQGRGELFF.

This clone was picked up one time. This sequence joins TRBV11-1 and TRBJ1-3, with D possibly being TRBD1 (5 bases). The CDR3 has 14 amino acids. Per germline, CDR1 SGHAT and CDR2 FQDESV (reference sequence). Trimming shortened V by 5 bases and J by 0 bases, and 8 bases separated the two germline ends. CDR3: CASSNGASGNTIYF. DNA of the CDR3: TGTGCCAGCAGCAATGGGGCCTCTGGAAACACCATATATTTT.

The chain combines TRBV29-1 with TRBJ1-2; D is perhaps TRBD1 (5 bases). CDR1 SQVTM and CDR2 ANQGSEA come from the germline V gene. Trimming took off 3 bases at V and 3 bases at J, with 8 bases between the two ends. The CDR3 spans 12 residues. The CDR3 here is CSVDGGDYGYTF. The CDR3 region has the DNA TGCAGCGTTGATGGGGGGGACTATGGCTACACCTTC.

The chain uses TRBV19 and TRBJ1-3, with TRBD1 identical over 7 bases. The CDR3 has 14 residues. After removal of 7 bases from V and 8 bases from J, the junction contained 11 bases not matched to a gene. Germline V CDR1 and CDR2: LNHDA, SQIVND (reference sequence). CDR3 residues: CASIDRAGRHTIYF. CDR3 DNA sequence: TGTGCCAGTATCGACAGGGCGGGTAGACACACCATATATTTT.

V gene TRBV5-4 combines with J gene TRBJ1-2; 8 bases match TRBD1. There are 15 residues in the CDR3. Germline V gene lookup returns CDR1 SGHNT and CDR2 YYREEE (reference sequence). The junction had 8 bases not matched to a gene; V was cut back by 3 bases and J by 4 bases. The CDR3 DNA reads as TGTGCCAGCAGCTCCGGGACAGGACCACTCTATGGCTACACCTTC. This gives the protein CASSSGTGPLYGYTF.

This clone came up a few times. The V call is TRBV2, the J call TRBJ1-3; D possibly corresponds to TRBD1 (6 bases). Germline CDR1 is SNHLY and CDR2 is FYNNEI. The CDR3 is 16 amino acids. V lost 4 bases, J lost 3 bases, and 16 bases lay in between. CDR3: CASSVGQQGNGNTIYF. The CDR3 coding sequence is TGTGCCAGCAGTGTGGGGCAACAGGGAAATGGAAACACCATATATTTT. Drawing the rest from reference TRBV2 and TRBJ1-3, the complete variable domain is EPEVTQTPSHQVTQMGQEVILRCVPISNHLYFYWYRQILGQKVEFLVSFYNNEISEKSEIFDDQFSVERPDGSNFTLKIRSTKLEDSAMYFCASSVGQQGNGNTIYFGEGSWLTVV.

This chain joins TRBV2 and TRBJ2-2; 7 bases line up with TRBD2. This CDR3 has 15 residues. The V segment lost 6 bases and the J segment 4 bases; nucleotides outside the gene matches: 8. CDR1 is SNHLY, CDR2 FYNNEI, per germline. The CDR3 region is CASRLSGALTGELFF. In DNA form, the CDR3 reads TGTGCCAGCAGGCTAAGCGGGGCTCTCACCGGGGAGCTGTTTTTT.

This rearrangement joins TRBV19 to TRBJ2-3; 7 bases align to TRBD2. Germline V lookup: CDR1 LNHDA, CDR2 SQIVND (reference sequence). After removal of 6 bases from V and 2 bases from J, the junction contained 8 bases not matched to a gene. The CDR3 is 15 amino acids. The CDR3 DNA reads as TGTGCCAGTAGCCCAGCGGGGCGCCACACAGATACGCAGTATTTT. Protein sequence: CASSPAGRHTDTQYF.

The chain carries TRBV7-2 and TRBJ1-1; 9 bases are shared with TRBD1. CDR3 length equals 15 residues. CDR1 is SGHTA and CDR2 is FQGNSA in the germline V gene. The V gene end was trimmed by 2 bases and the J gene end by 5 bases; junction bases not matched to a gene: 6. The CDR3 here is CASSLTGGAGTEAFF. CDR3 DNA: TGTGCCAGCAGCTTAACAGGGGGCGCGGGAACTGAAGCTTTCTTT.

The chain has TRBV27 and TRBJ1-2, with unresolved D. Germline CDR1 reads MNHEY; CDR2 reads SMNVEV (reference sequence). CDR3 length equals 11 residues. V was shortened by 7 bases and J by 5 bases, with 8 bases between the two germline ends. CDR3 protein: CASKDRYGYTF. CDR3 DNA sequence: TGTGCCAGCAAGGACCGGTATGGCTACACCTTC.

V is TRBV11-2 and J is TRBJ1-6; 7 bases match TRBD1. The germline V gene encodes CDR1 SGHAT and CDR2 FQNNGV. The J segment lost 9 bases and the V segment lost 3 bases, leaving 2 bases of the junction unmatched. This CDR3 contains 13 residues. CDR3 nucleotide sequence: TGTGCCAGCAGCTTCGCAGGGGGTTCACCCCTCCACTTT. Protein product: CASSFAGGSPLHF.

This chain links TRBV7-2 with TRBJ2-7; TRBD1 matches 8 bases. The CDR3 consists of 15 residues. In germline, CDR1 is SGHTA, CDR2 FQGNSA. The V and J ends lost 0 bases and 5 bases, in that order; junction bases with no gene match: 6. This CDR3 reads CASSLAYRGRNEQYF. The CDR3 DNA reads as TGTGCCAGCAGCTTAGCCTACAGGGGGAGGAACGAGCAGTACTTC.

This sequence joins TRBV2 and TRBJ1-1; no reliable D call. CDR1 and CDR2 (germline): SNHLY, FYNNEI. The V end lost 3 bases, the J end lost 4 bases, and 9 bases lay between the germline ends. This CDR3 spans 13 amino acids. CDR3 region: CASSDGRSTEAFF. In nucleotides, the CDR3 is TGTGCCAGCAGTGATGGGCGGAGCACTGAAGCTTTCTTT.

V gene TRBV30 combines with J gene TRBJ1-3; D gene unclear. Trimming shortened V by 0 bases and J by 0 bases, and 15 bases separated the two germline ends. This CDR3 is 17 amino acids long. Germline V gives CDR1 GTSNPN, CDR2 SVGIG (reference sequence). CDR3 nucleotide sequence: TGTGCCTGGAGTGTTGGCCTCACCTACTTCTCTGGAAACACCATATATTTT. As protein: CAWSVGLTYFSGNTIYF.

The chain is built from TRBV5-4 and TRBJ2-5, with TRBD2 identical over 10 bases. Germline CDR1 and CDR2: SGHNT and YYREEE (reference sequence). The CDR3 length is 15 residues. J lost 5 bases, V lost 4 bases, and 8 bases had no gene match. The CDR3 is CASSPPAGGPETQYF. CDR3 nucleotide sequence: TGTGCCAGCAGCCCCCCAGCGGGGGGGCCGGAGACCCAGTACTTC.